This TCR beta chain stems from a study of cytomegalovirus exposure and HLA in healthy donors listed by TCRdb under 2017. Context from the whole study: In an earlier analysis of fewer than 750 of the donors, 276 Gb of sequence data and some 100 million unique TCR beta sequences from 150 million to 200 million T cells were reported. HLA typing included class I and class II loci at four-digit resolution. Using immunosequencing, the study profiled T cell repertoires from about 650 subjects and related those repertoires to cytomegalovirus serostatus. Rather than using new phenotypic data, the later analysis identified candidate immune exposures from TCR beta sequences and from how often those sequences occurred across donors. All discovery cohort repertoires had been generated using a single sequencing platform. Across some 400 genotyped donors of the cohort, an average of roughly 250,000 unique TCR beta nucleotide sequences per donor were sequenced, and roughly 18% of those sequences were non-productive. The study aimed to test whether signatures of past pathogen exposure could be identified by cataloging public T cell receptors. A later analysis re-analyzed previously published TCR beta repertoires from 666 donors and added high-resolution HLA genotyping to study TCR occurrence patterns. An earlier analysis of some 500 of the donors used high-throughput TCR beta sequencing to judge whether each TCR beta V gene segment behaved as functional or pseudogenic. Of the 398 genotyped donors, roughly 85% fell in the genetic ancestry cluster associated with self-reported Caucasian donors. Alongside the repertoire data, information on donor age, sex, ethnicity and CMV serostatus was compiled. To predict cytomegalovirus infection status, the study combined high-throughput TCR immunosequencing, statistical association of individual TCRs with disease status, and machine learning. An early release covering 550 to 700 HLA-typed donors comprised roughly 300 gigabases of sequencing data and roughly 86 million unique TCR sequences. A separate validation cohort of 90 to 150 different subjects was used in addition to the 666-subject first cohort. In a later genetic analysis, genome-wide SNP genotypes for 398 of the 666 donors were used, and that subset was treated as a discovery cohort. Roughly five DR-DQ haplotypes were treated as single units for association and clustering because of strong linkage in the cohort. The number of donors typed differed by locus, with 629-630 for A, B, C, DRB1 and DQB1, over 500 for DQA1, 606 for DPA1, and some 450 for DPB1. Overall study results and their limits: Several of the top co-occurrence clusters appeared to be linked to parvovirus B19, influenza, CMV and Epstein-Barr virus, according to a later analysis. In the study, approximately 150 TCR beta chains were listed as associated with cytomegalovirus. Because HLA typing was unavailable for some donors at each locus, only the typed subset was used in association tests. Seventeen rarely observed V segments, including chromosome 9 orphons, were excluded from the earlier analysis of several hundred of the donors because counts were too low. According to a later genetic analysis, donors in an Asian-associated ancestry cluster had fewer N-insertions in productive TCRs than the approximately 650-donor mean. Three of the identified cytomegalovirus-associated TCR beta chains were confirmed in vitro to be specific for cytomegalovirus antigens. Most CMV-associated TCR beta chains appeared to be HLA-restricted in a later analysis, and the HLA associations seemed to be driven largely by CMV exposure. In this cohort, only TCR beta chains were sequenced, and detectable features were limited by the absence of alpha or paired-chain data. When HLA alleles, especially DR and DQ, strongly co-occurred, TCR associations were difficult to assign to individual alleles. In an earlier analysis of over 550 of the donors, most TCR beta V segments were observed in productive rearrangements about 90% or about 30% of the time, broadly matching IMGT annotations. A further reported finding was that TCR beta sequences accurately predicted the HLA-A and HLA-B alleles for most subjects in the first cohort. Across donors, most TCR sequences were observed very rarely, whereas some public TCRs were present in many individuals. The presence/absence analyses assumed that sequencing depth was roughly uniform across donors, and that assumption may not be true. A cluster of highly shared sequence variants was judged likely to represent a technical artifact of the sequencing pipeline. Correlated functional status among segregating V segments might reflect linkage disequilibrium, but an unknown experimental factor could not be ruled out. Some IMGT-functional V segments, including TRBV6-2 and TRBV6-3, could not be told apart with the 87-base-pair reads, so those segments were excluded. V-gene and J-gene trimming of TCR beta chains was associated with a missense DCLRE1C variant in a later genetic analysis, and the association was replicated in an independent cohort. Compared with equally common non-associated chains, HLA-associated TCR beta chains in a later analysis were more clonally expanded and had lower generation probabilities. It was suggested by the authors that the approach could potentially be generalized to other disease states and immunological phenotypes. A later analysis found that TCR association rates varied across HLA loci, with DRB1 alleles showing the most associated TCRs and HLA-C alleles the fewest. For the cohort, immune exposure information was limited to CMV serostatus. A later analysis associated 16,951 TCR beta sequences with specific HLA alleles at a false discovery rate of 0.05. The classifier was reported to diagnose cytomegalovirus status with high specificity and sensitivity in both the original cohort and the validation cohort.

As concerns this clone: Its recognized antigen is unknown. Qualities for individual bases were not recorded, and no much larger clone is one base off.

Library preparation employed the immunoSEQ multiplex PCR assay. For the multiplex PCR, a mixture combining 60 forward primers for TCR Vbeta segments and 13 reverse primers for TCR Jbeta segments was used. A multiplex PCR assay on genomic DNA amplified the CDR3 region of rearranged TCR beta genes. On the Illumina HiSeq System, the amplified TCR beta libraries were sequenced as 87-base-pair reads. In the paper's pipeline: In a later analysis, some 80 million unique TCR beta chains were counted across the 500 to 850 repertoires, and roughly 9.9 million of these chains were shared by at least two donors. Raw reads were error-corrected and collapsed into unique sequences with a nearest-neighbor algorithm that merged closely related sequences to remove PCR and sequencing errors. V, D and J gene segments were assigned by aligning CDR3 sequences to IMGT reference sequences. For a sequence to be retained, at least a six-nucleotide match to both a V gene segment and a J gene segment was required. A rearrangement was called productive if the CDR3 had no stop codons and remained in frame with V and J, and every other rearrangement was called non-productive. CDR3 was defined according to IMGT convention as the region running from the second conserved V-encoded cysteine to the conserved J-encoded phenylalanine. Sequences without an unambiguous match to a single V gene segment were excluded from the earlier analysis of about 640 of the donors. An earlier analysis of fewer than 750 of the donors called V segments functional above 56.7% productive rearrangements and segregating when the between-donor standard deviation exceeded 5%. A statistical classification framework was built for diagnosing cytomegalovirus status from the catalog of TCR beta chain sequences. In a later analysis, V and J genes were assigned by comparing TCR nucleotide sequences against IMGT/GENE-DB human TR gene sequences. Using the TCRdist pipeline, a later analysis assigned CDR3 sequences along with most-parsimonious VDJ recombination scenarios. In a later analysis, each TCR beta chain was defined by its CDR3 amino acid sequence together with its V-gene family, and reads lacking a unique V-gene family were excluded. As a way to deal with suspected cross-contamination and a sequencing artifact, a later analysis dropped roughly 620 nucleotide sequences that were highly shared and had low generation probability. For each public chain, a later analysis derived a clonal expansion index from normalized ranks of inferred template counts within each repertoire. In a later analysis, generation probabilities were computed using a VDJ recombination model fitted to out-of-frame rearrangements, and the results were checked against IGoR. A later analysis scored TCR-TCR, TCR-HLA and TCR-CMV co-occurrence with hypergeometric tests, applying a repertoire-size bias correction to TCR pairs. In a later analysis, false discovery rates were estimated by permuting HLA or CMV assignments 20 times. In a later analysis, co-occurring TCRs were grouped with DBSCAN, and TCRdist sequence similarity was added when clustering was performed within HLA-allele-positive subsets. Repertoires with fewer than 30,000 or more than 120,000 public chains were left out of co-occurrence clustering, as were about five repertoires with anomalous nucleotide sharing. The source is immuneACCESS, and TCRdb retained only in-frame sequences with V and J called. Part of the clones is not carried over; for the studies checked, unresolved V genes explain less than half of this, and the remainder is unexplained. The DNA was the basis for D and trimming; V, J and clone size are from that table. In all, the sample holds under 150,000 clones, and about two thirds of those were seen once. Around 2.2% of the sample goes to the ten largest clones.

The CDR3 has 15 amino acids, counting the end cysteine and phenylalanine. Only CDR3 DNA remains: 45 bases, in frame from the first base. Between the V and J ends, shortened by 0 bases and 2 bases respectively, the junction contains 13 bases. CDR1 GTSNPN and CDR2 SVGIG are derived from the germline V gene (reference sequence). The cohort was made up of 650 to 700 healthy bone marrow donors. At the time of sampling, every cohort member was nominally healthy, though immune exposures that went unrecorded were likely present. The donor tested CMV seronegative, placing the donor among the 350 to 400 seronegative members of the cohort. Each donor provided a peripheral blood sample, and peripheral blood mononuclear cells were used for TCR beta sequencing. The Qiagen DNeasy Blood Extraction Kit was used to extract genomic DNA from the blood cell samples.

The sequence joins TRBV30 to TRBJ1-1; the D gene is perhaps TRBD1, on 5 matching bases. Material for sequencing was PBMCs. This sequence originates from a man aged 35-49 years in good health and CMV-seronegative. The DNA sequence is given as TGTGCCTGGAGTGTATTCCTAGGGACTAACACTGAAGCTTTCTTT. It specifies CAWSVFLGTNTEAFF.